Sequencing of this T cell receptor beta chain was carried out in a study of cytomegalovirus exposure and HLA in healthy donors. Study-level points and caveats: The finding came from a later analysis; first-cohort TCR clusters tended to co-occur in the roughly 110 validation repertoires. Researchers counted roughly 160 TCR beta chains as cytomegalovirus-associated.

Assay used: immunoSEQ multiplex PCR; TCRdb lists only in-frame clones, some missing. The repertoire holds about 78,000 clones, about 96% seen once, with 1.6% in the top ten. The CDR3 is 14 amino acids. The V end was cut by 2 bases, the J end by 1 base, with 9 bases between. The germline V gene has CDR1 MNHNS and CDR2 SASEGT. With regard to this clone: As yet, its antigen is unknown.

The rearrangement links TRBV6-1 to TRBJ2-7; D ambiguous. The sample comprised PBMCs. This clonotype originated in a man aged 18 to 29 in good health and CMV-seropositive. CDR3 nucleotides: TGTGCCAGCAGTGAATCTGGCAGGTCCTACGAGCAGTACTTC. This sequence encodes CASSESGRSYEQYF.